This is a list of T cell receptor beta chains from one sample in a study of cytomegalovirus exposure and HLA in healthy donors. TCRdb's table, derived via immunoSEQ multiplex PCR, lists solely in-frame clones and lacks some. The data contain 150,000 to 200,000 clones, roughly nine tenths of them singletons. The specimen was PBMCs. Every receptor here comes from a woman aged 25 to 39 in good health and CMV-seronegative. CDR3s leave out the opening cysteine and the closing phenylalanine or tryptophan. Rows may omit the clone size; those that give it use once, few, many or a size class.

ASSLSIRTRPDEQF | TRBJ2-1 | TRBV27 | .
ASSERDGYNSPLH | TRBJ1-6 | TRBV9 | .
ASSVTQRGDQPQH | TRBJ1-5 | TRBV19 | few
ASKVAGAPTRETQY | TRBJ2-5 | TRBV7-9 | .
SVVAVTSTDTQY | TRBJ2-3 | TRBV29-1 | .
ASSVTGGAGGYT | TRBJ1-2 | TRBV7-8 | .
SVEGYKVVDEQF | TRBJ2-1 | TRBV29-1 | .
ASSRFRGLVTEAF | TRBJ1-1 | TRBV6-5 | .
ASSVDSNYGYT | TRBJ1-2 | TRBV2 | .
ASSLRLDNEQF | TRBJ2-1 | TRBV9 | .
ASSLSGQGYNEQF | TRBJ2-1 | TRBV7-9 | once
ASSLGLGGTDTQY | TRBJ2-3 | TRBV4-3 | .
ATSTQAREKLF | TRBJ1-4 | TRBV15 | .
ASSAGGNQPQH | TRBJ1-5 | TRBV6-1 | .
ASSPWTGSGEQF | TRBJ2-1 | TRBV28 | .
ASSLSGGIEAF | TRBJ1-1 | TRBV27 | few
ASSQGMSGGADTQY | TRBJ2-3 | TRBV4-2 | few
ASNPGTGVLMNTEAF | TRBJ1-1 | TRBV2 | .
ASSLRLRTDTQY | TRBJ2-3 | TRBV27 | .
ASSALAGTDTQY | TRBJ2-3 | TRBV5-1 | once
ASIGGDGYGYGYT | TRBJ1-2 | TRBV6-6 | .
ASNPGWDQPQH | TRBJ1-5 | TRBV19 | .
ASSQSLAGDYNEQF | TRBJ2-1 | TRBV7-8 | .
ASSPPGGLPYEQY | TRBJ2-7 | TRBV5-6 | .
ASSLGTGVFTEAF | TRBJ1-1 | TRBV7-3 | .
ASSSPGQSYEQY | TRBJ2-7 | TRBV5-6 | .
ASSYSLDRNTEAF | TRBJ1-1 | TRBV6-6 | .
ASSLLSAPNYGYT | TRBJ1-2 | TRBV5-5 | .
ASSLLAGQAQETQY | TRBJ2-5 | TRBV11-2 | .
ASRAAGGYEQY | TRBJ2-7 | TRBV27 | .
ASSGGGQETQY | TRBJ2-5 | TRBV18 | .